The 13 T cell receptor beta chains listed next were all sequenced from one sample in a study of regulatory T cells in long-lasting Graves disease. TCR beta libraries were built with iRepertoire HTBI primers and Arm-PCR of CDR3 regions. TCRdb ran MiXCR on the multiplex PCR reads and lists one entry per CDR3 protein. Counted here are some 460,000 distinct CDR3 sequences, roughly 15% occurring once; the ten biggest clones make up 12%. Time point defined: newly diagnosed GD, antithyroid drugs for less than 3 months. After RNA was extracted from PBMCs, the TCR library was made from it. This sample also belongs to another study, concerning T cells in Graves' hyperthyroidism and ophthalmopathy.

The sample consisted of peripheral blood mononuclear cells (PBMCs), taken at new diagnosis, from a patient treated with antithyroid drugs. These receptors originate from a man in his forties with Graves disease.

The chain joins TRBV19 to TRBJ1-2; D uncertain. CDR3 size: 13 residues. Trimming shortened V by 7 bases and J by 5 bases, and 14 bases separated the two germline ends. Germline loops: CDR1 LNHDA, CDR2 SQIVND (reference sequence). DNA of the CDR3: TGTGCCAGTACCCCCTTATCTGGGTATGGCTACACCTTC. Encoded protein: CASTPLSGYGYTF.

This clonotype was counted many times. The chain uses TRBV20-1 and TRBJ2-7; D might be TRBD1 or TRBD2, each matching 5 bases. Between the trimmed V and J ends, which lost 1 base and 5 bases, there was a span of 9 bases. CDR3 length: 12 residues. Germline V CDR1 and CDR2: DFQATT, SNEGSKA (reference sequence). CDR3 in amino acids: CSARAQGDEQYF. CDR3 DNA sequence: TGCAGTGCTAGAGCCCAGGGAGACGAGCAGTACTTC.

This clonotype was seen many times. The chain is built from TRBV3-1 and TRBJ1-6, with a weak D call TRBD1 (5 bases). Germline V gene sequence: CDR1 LGHDT, CDR2 YNNKEL (reference sequence). V was shortened by 2 bases and J by 7 bases, with 9 bases between the two germline ends. This CDR3 has 14 amino acids. CDR3 bases: TGTGCCAGCAGCCAACAGGGATCAAATTCACCCCTCCACTTT. Amino acid sequence: CASSQQGSNSPLHF.

As DNA, the CDR3 is TGTGCCAGCGATAGTAGCGGAGACGGCGTCGAGCAGTACTTC. It yields the protein CASDSSGDGVEQYF. The genes are TRBV2 and TRBJ2-7; tentative D call: TRBD2 (6 bases). V was pared by 8 bases and J by 6 bases, with 20 bases between. This CDR3 has 14 residues. In germline, CDR1 is SNHLY, CDR2 FYNNEI.

This clonotype was observed many times. V usage is TRBV30 and J usage is TRBJ2-1; D gene uncertain. In germline, CDR1 is GTSNPN, CDR2 SVGIG (reference sequence). Trimming cost V 4 bases and J 6 bases, with 7 bases left between them. CDR3 length equals 11 residues. The DNA for the CDR3 is TGTGCCTGGACCAGGACCAATGAGCAGTTCTTC. Translation: CAWTRTNEQFF.

This clonotype appeared many times. The V call is TRBV5-1, the J call TRBJ2-7; 9 bases line up with TRBD2. The V segment lost 5 bases and the J segment 3 bases; nucleotides outside the gene matches: 12. CDR1 SGHRS and CDR2 YFSETQ come from the germline V gene. The CDR3 has 16 amino acids. As DNA, the CDR3 is TGCGCCAGCAGTCCGGGGGTTAGCGGGAGAAGCTACGAGCAGTACTTC. As protein: CASSPGVSGRSYEQYF.

In this sample, this clonotype turned up a few times. The chain uses TRBV13 and TRBJ2-3, with D tentatively TRBD1 (6 bases). V gave up 3 bases and J gave up 2 bases, with 15 bases separating them. Germline V CDR1 and CDR2: PRHDT, FYEKMQ (reference sequence). The CDR3 sequence is 16 residues long. DNA of the CDR3: TGTGCCAGCAGCTTGAGGCTAACAGGGACCACAGATACGCAGTATTTT. Translation: CASSLRLTGTTDTQYF.

This clonotype has ten or more counts. This chain joins TRBV3-1 and TRBJ2-5, with a possible D match to TRBD2 (6 bases). Germline V lookup: CDR1 LGHDT, CDR2 YNNKEL (reference sequence). Trimming pared 1 base from V and 2 bases from J, leaving 17 bases between. The CDR3 length is 17 residues. The CDR3 DNA follows: TGTGCCAGCAGCCAAGCCTGGGGCGGGACTTCACAAGAGACCCAGTACTTC. This codes for CASSQAWGGTSQETQYF.

This clonotype came up many times. V usage is TRBV27 and J usage is TRBJ2-3; no clear D gene. The CDR3 is 11 residues long. Trimming took off 10 bases at V and 9 bases at J, with 14 bases between the two ends. Germline loops: CDR1 MNHEY, CDR2 SMNVEV (reference sequence). CDR3 nucleotides: TGTGCCACCGCCCAAGGAACCACGCAGTATTTT. Encoded protein: CATAQGTTQYF.

This clonotype was seen ten or more times. The rearrangement links TRBV3-1 to TRBJ2-3; D is possibly TRBD2 (5 bases). Germline V gene data show CDR1 as LGHDT and CDR2 as YNNKEL (reference sequence). V shed 4 bases and J shed 7 bases, with 12 bases lying between them. The CDR3 covers 13 residues. The CDR3 region is CASSPGLSYTQYF. The CDR3 DNA sequence: TGTGCCAGCAGCCCCGGACTTTCATATACGCAGTATTTT.

This rearrangement joins TRBV19 to TRBJ1-5; weak D call: TRBD1 (6 bases). V was pared by 2 bases and J by 2 bases, with 10 bases between. Germline V gives CDR1 LNHDA, CDR2 SQIVND (reference sequence). The CDR3 is made up of 15 amino acids. The CDR3 loop is CASSILAGGNQPQHF. CDR3 bases: TGTGCCAGTAGTATATTGGCAGGGGGCAATCAGCCCCAGCATTTT.

The CDR3 loop reads CASSYSDGNSPLHF. CDR3 nucleotide sequence: TGTGCCAGCAGTTACTCCGATGGGAATTCACCCCTCCACTTT. The chain links TRBV6-2 or TRBV6-3 to TRBJ1-6; no reliable D call. There are 14 residues in the CDR3. Trimming shortened V by 0 bases and J by 7 bases, and 7 bases separated the two germline ends. CDR1 and CDR2 (germline): MNHEY, SVGEGT.

Points on this clonotype: At one end the junction does not follow the germline gene, possibly because of a read error. The V gene is TRBV4-2, the J gene TRBJ2-3; 11 bases fit TRBD2. Germline CDR1 and CDR2: LGHNA and YNFKEQ. CDR3 size: 16 residues. The CDR3 reads CASSQDLAGGTDAQYF. The CDR3, as DNA: TGTGCCAGCAGCCAAGATCTAGCGGGAGGCACAGATGCGCAGTATTTT.